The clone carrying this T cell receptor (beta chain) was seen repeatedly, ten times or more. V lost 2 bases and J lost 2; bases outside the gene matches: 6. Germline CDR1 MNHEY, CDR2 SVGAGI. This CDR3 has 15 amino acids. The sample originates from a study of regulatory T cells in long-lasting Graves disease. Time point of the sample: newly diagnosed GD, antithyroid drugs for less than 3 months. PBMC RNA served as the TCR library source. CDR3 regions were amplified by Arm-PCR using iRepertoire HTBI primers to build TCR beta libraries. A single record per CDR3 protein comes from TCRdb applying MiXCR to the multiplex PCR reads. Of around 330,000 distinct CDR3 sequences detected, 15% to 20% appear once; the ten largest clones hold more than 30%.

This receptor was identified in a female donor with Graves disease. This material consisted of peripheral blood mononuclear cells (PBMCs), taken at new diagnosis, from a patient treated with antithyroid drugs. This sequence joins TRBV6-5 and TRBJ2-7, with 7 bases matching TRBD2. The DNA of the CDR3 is TGTGCCAGCAGTTACGGGGAGGGTGACCCCTACGAGCAGTACTTC. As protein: CASSYGEGDPYEQYF.